This TCR beta chain was recorded in a study of blood T cell repertoires in COVID-19. Study summary: The study drew acute and convalescent COVID-19 samples from the United States, Italy and Spain. T cells, B-cell-depleted T cells, or PBMCs supplied cDNA or gDNA.

Per the authors' pipeline: Counts of nucleated cells, estimated from reference gene primer amplification, were obtained. The protocol was immunoSEQ multiplex PCR, while the TCRdb copy is restricted to in-frame clones and leaves out a portion. V, J and clone size are those of that table, while D and trimming were read from the DNA. The sample yields 15,000 or so clones, roughly 82% seen once. Germline values: CDR1 KGHSH, CDR2 LQKENI. This CDR3 is built from 16 residues. V shed 2 bases and J 4 bases; nucleotides not matched to a gene: 8. The specimen sequenced was peripheral blood. The TCR sequence derives from a man older than 75 with active COVID-19. The chain joins TRBV18 to TRBJ2-7, with 10 bases lining up with TRBD2. CDR3 coding DNA: TGTGCCAGCTCACCAGGAACTAGCGGGAATACTTACGAGCAGTACTTC. This sequence encodes CASSPGTSGNTYEQYF.